The 32 T cell receptor beta chains in this list originate from one sample, sequenced in a study of T-cell reconstitution after alpha-beta-depleted transplantation in children. The authors prepared the TCRbeta library with unique molecular identifiers. MiXCR, run by TCRdb on the PCR reads, gives a single entry per CDR3 protein. The sample holds about 540,000 distinct CDR3 sequences, approximately 20% seen once. Sequencing was performed on PBMCs from the stem cell graft donor, taken from the stem cell graft. These TCRs come from a human donor who donated a stem cell graft to a child with acute lymphoblastic leukemia.

V gene TRBV18 combines with J gene TRBJ1-2; 8 bases map to TRBD1. The germline gives CDR1 KGHSH, CDR2 LQKENI. Germline trimming cut 3 bases from V and 4 bases from J; bases unmatched to any gene: 7. This CDR3 region has 15 residues. CDR3 sequence: CASSPLDREPYGYTF. DNA for the CDR3: TGTGCCAGCTCACCCCTGGACAGGGAACCCTATGGCTACACCTTC.

The chain carries TRBV20-1 and TRBJ1-5, with a possible D match to TRBD1 (6 bases). Germline V gene sequence: CDR1 DFQATT, CDR2 SNEGSKA (reference sequence). There are 13 residues in the CDR3. Between the trimmed V and J ends, which lost 5 bases and 9 bases, there was a span of 17 bases. CDR3 bases: TGCAGTGCTGGGGGGCCTCCCCGGCGGCCCCAGCATTTT. It translates to CSAGGPPRRPQHF.

This clonotype was picked up a small number of times. The DNA for the CDR3 is TGTGCCAGCAGTTTGCGGGAGGGCGGGCGAGGTACGCAGTATTTT. This gives the protein CASSLREGGRGTQYF. V and J are TRBV12-3 or TRBV12-4 and TRBJ2-3, with TRBD2 matching over 9 bases. This CDR3 has 15 residues. After removal of 3 bases from V and 8 bases from J, the junction contained 9 bases not matched to a gene.

The J gene is TRBJ2-1, the V gene TRBV29-1; 7 nucleotides match TRBD2. The J segment lost 8 bases and the V segment lost 6 bases, leaving 7 bases of the junction unmatched. The CDR3 contains 12 residues. Germline CDR1 reads SQVTM; CDR2 reads ANQGSEA. DNA for the CDR3: TGCAGCGTGGAGCGGGACTCGGATGAGCAGTTCTTC. This sequence encodes CSVERDSDEQFF.

This clonotype was recorded a few times. The V gene is TRBV20-1, the J gene TRBJ2-1; D might be TRBD1 (5 bases). The CDR3 has 20 amino acids. Per germline, CDR1 DFQATT and CDR2 SNEGSKA (reference sequence). The V and J ends lost 0 bases and 1 base respectively, with 25 bases between them. The CDR3 loop is CSARDRIGASGPLSYNEQFF. CDR3 sequence (DNA): TGCAGTGCTAGAGATCGTATTGGGGCGTCAGGGCCTTTATCCTACAATGAGCAGTTCTTC.

The chain has TRBV13 and TRBJ2-3, with D possibly matching TRBD2 (6 bases). This CDR3 has 13 amino acids. Trimming cost V 4 bases and J 5 bases, with 10 bases left between them. CDR1 PRHDT and CDR2 FYEKMQ come from the germline V gene (reference sequence). The CDR3 reads CASSWGGVDTQYF. The CDR3 DNA is TGTGCCAGCAGCTGGGGCGGGGTAGATACGCAGTATTTT. Supplemented by reference TRBV13 and TRBJ2-3, the full variable domain reads AAGVIQSPRHLIKEKRETATLKCYPIPRHDTVYWYQQGPGQDPQFLISFYEKMQSDKGSIPDRFSAQQFSDYHSELNMSSLELGDSALYFCASSWGGVDTQYFGPGTRLTVL.

The table lists this clonotype with a few counts. This chain connects TRBV20-1 to TRBJ2-2; TRBD1 might be the D (6 bases). Trimming left V 3 bases short and J 1 base short, with 15 bases between. The germline V gene encodes CDR1 DFQATT and CDR2 SNEGSKA (reference sequence). CDR3 length: 16 residues. The CDR3 bases are TGCAGTGCTAGCGATCAGGGGACCCGGAACACCGGGGAGCTGTTTTTT. Translation: CSASDQGTRNTGELFF.

This clonotype was seen only a few times. The rearrangement joins TRBV29-1 to TRBJ2-6; D is ambiguous. Trimming stripped 3 bases from V and 2 bases from J, with 2 bases between. This CDR3 region has 12 residues. Germline CDR1 reads SQVTM; CDR2 reads ANQGSEA. In DNA, the CDR3 is TGCAGCGTTGATGCTGGGGCCAACGTCCTGACTTTC. It yields the protein CSVDAGANVLTF.

This clonotype was counted only a few times. J is TRBJ1-1 and V is TRBV7-3; D uncertain. The V end lost 4 bases, the J end lost 1 base, and 10 bases lay between the germline ends. The CDR3 spans 14 residues. Germline CDR1 and CDR2: SGHTA and FQGTGA. For the CDR3, the DNA is TGTGCCAGCAGCTCCTCACCAGGGAACACTGAAGCTTTCTTT. This sequence encodes CASSSSPGNTEAFF. Looking up the rest from reference TRBV7-3 and TRBJ1-1 gives the full variable domain: GAGVSQTPSNKVTEKGKYVELRCDPISGHTALYWYRQSLGQGPEFLIYFQGTGAADDSGLPNDRFFAVRPEGSVSTLKIQRTERGDSAVYLCASSSSPGNTEAFFGQGTRLTVV.

This clonotype is categorized as medium-sized (0.01 to 0.1%). The chain recombines TRBV7-6 with TRBJ2-7; 8 bases map to TRBD2. This CDR3 has 14 residues. From germline, CDR1 is SGHVS and CDR2 FNYEAQ. V was clipped by 5 bases and J by 2 bases; unmatched bases: 5. The CDR3 reads CASSLYSGTYEQYF. CDR3 nucleotides: TGTGCCAGCAGCCTATATAGCGGGACCTACGAGCAGTACTTC.

This clonotype came up a few times. The V call is TRBV4-1, the J call TRBJ2-5; tentatively, D is TRBD2 (6 bases). The V and J ends lost 1 base and 2 bases respectively, with 8 bases between them. Germline values: CDR1 MGHRA, CDR2 YSYEKL. CDR3 length: 14 residues. This chain's CDR3 is CASSQVGGQETQYF. The DNA of the CDR3 is TGCGCCAGCAGCCAAGTTGGGGGGCAAGAGACCCAGTACTTC.

The table lists this clonotype with a count of one. The V gene is TRBV20-1, the J gene TRBJ2-3, with D perhaps assigned TRBD1 or TRBD2 (6 bases each). CDR1 and CDR2 (germline): DFQATT, SNEGSKA (reference sequence). With 6 bases removed from V and 9 bases from J, the gap between germline ends came to 25 bases. This CDR3 comprises 15 residues. The CDR3 DNA reads TGCAGTGCGAAGGCGGGGAGCGTTAGAGGGGGAACGCAGTATTTT. Its translation: CSAKAGSVRGGTQYF.

The chain joins TRBV7-8 to TRBJ1-1; D is uncertain. The CDR3 runs to 12 residues. The V end lost 6 bases, the J end lost 9 bases, and 14 bases lay between the germline ends. CDR1 SGHVS and CDR2 FQNEAQ come from the germline V gene. CDR3 region: CASRPSGSKAFF. CDR3 sequence (DNA): TGTGCCAGCAGACCGTCCGGGAGCAAAGCTTTCTTT.

This clonotype has more than one count but fewer than ten. The chain uses TRBV27 and TRBJ1-2, with a possible D match to TRBD1 (6 bases). V was clipped by 5 bases and J by 4 bases, with 14 bases between them. Germline V gene data show CDR1 as MNHEY and CDR2 as SMNVEV (reference sequence). The CDR3 is made up of 14 amino acids. Here the CDR3 DNA reads TGTGCCAGCAGTGCTAGGGGGACATCCTATGGCTACACCTTC. Its protein is CASSARGTSYGYTF.

This clonotype was found a few times. This chain joins TRBV3-1 and TRBJ2-7; D might be TRBD2 (6 bases). Germline-derived CDR1 and CDR2 are LGHDT and YNNKEL (reference sequence). This CDR3 has 16 amino acids. V was clipped by 0 bases and J by 3 bases, with 15 bases between them. For the CDR3, the DNA is TGTGCCAGCAGCCAAGAAGAACGGGACTCCTTCTACGAGCAGTACTTC. Its protein product is CASSQEERDSFYEQYF.

The genes are TRBV7-9 and TRBJ2-7; unclear D gene. Deletions cut 5 bases from V and 6 bases from J, with 11 bases between. Germline CDR1 SEHNR, CDR2 FQNEAQ (reference sequence). The CDR3 runs 12 residues. The CDR3 here is CASSVLVGEQYF. The CDR3 DNA reads as TGTGCCAGCAGCGTCTTGGTCGGCGAGCAGTACTTC.

This chain uses TRBV7-2 with TRBJ2-5, with D maybe TRBD1 (5 bases). Germline V gene lookup returns CDR1 SGHTA and CDR2 FQGNSA. The CDR3 covers 15 residues. The V end lost 7 bases, the J end lost 7 bases, and 22 bases lay between the germline ends. CDR3 bases: TGTGCCAGCAAAGCCCAGGGTGCCGGCACGGGGACCCAGTACTTC. Its translation is CASKAQGAGTGTQYF.

The V and J genes are TRBV3-1 and TRBJ2-5, with TRBD1 matching 8 bases. Trimming took 4 bases from V and 5 from J; bases not matched to a gene: 6. The germline V gene has CDR1 LGHDT and CDR2 YNNKEL (reference sequence). This CDR3 is built from 14 residues. The CDR3 DNA is TGTGCCAGCAGCCTTACAGGGGGTCCTGAGACCCAGTACTTC. As protein: CASSLTGGPETQYF.

The gene calls are TRBV4-2 and TRBJ1-5, with no clear D. Per germline, CDR1 LGHNA and CDR2 YNFKEQ. V lost 4 bases, J lost 0 bases, and 16 bases lay in between. The CDR3 contains 17 residues. This CDR3 is CASSPDPDYLSNQPQHF. CDR3 DNA: TGTGCCAGCAGCCCAGATCCAGACTACCTTAGCAATCAGCCCCAGCATTTT.

The J gene is TRBJ2-7, the V gene TRBV30; 7 bases align to TRBD2. After removal of 0 bases from V and 2 bases from J, the junction contained 4 bases not matched to a gene. CDR1 and CDR2 from the germline V gene are GTSNPN and SVGIG (reference sequence). The CDR3 contains 14 residues. The CDR3 region is CAWSVGGSTYEQYF. CDR3 bases: TGTGCCTGGAGTGTGGGCGGGAGCACCTACGAGCAGTACTTC.

There are a few counts of this clonotype. The chain joins TRBV18 to TRBJ2-7, with TRBD1 matching 8 bases. V lost 3 bases and J lost 0; bases outside the gene matches: 4. This CDR3 contains 15 residues. CDR1 and CDR2 from the germline V gene are KGHSH and LQKENI. The CDR3 protein is CASSPDRVRSYEQYF. Written as DNA, the CDR3 is TGTGCCAGCTCACCGGACAGGGTGCGCTCCTACGAGCAGTACTTC.

The V call is TRBV5-5, the J call TRBJ2-7, with D possibly being TRBD1 or TRBD2 (6 bases each). Germline V lookup: CDR1 SGHKS, CDR2 YYEKEE (reference sequence). Trimming left V 0 bases short and J 1 base short, with 14 bases between. CDR3 length: 16 amino acids. This CDR3 reads CASSLVEQGLSYEQYF. The CDR3 nucleotides read TGTGCCAGCAGCTTGGTCGAACAGGGACTTTCCTACGAGCAGTACTTC.

A few counts support this clonotype. The CDR3 here is CASSQDTSLLNEQYF. The DNA of the CDR3 is TGTGCCAGCAGCCAAGATACTTCTCTTCTTAACGAGCAGTACTTC. The J gene is TRBJ2-7, the V gene TRBV3-1; the D is unclear. There are 15 residues in the CDR3. V lost 0 bases, J lost 5 bases, and 14 bases lay in between. Germline-derived CDR1 and CDR2 are LGHDT and YNNKEL (reference sequence).

This clonotype was recorded a few times. The genes are TRBV7-9 and TRBJ2-3, with D maybe TRBD2 (6 bases). V was cut by 6 bases and J by 6 bases, with 13 bases left in between. The CDR3 covers 13 residues. Germline CDR1 and CDR2: SEHNR and FQNEAQ (reference sequence). The CDR3 region has the DNA TGTGCCAGCAGAGGAGGGCCCTTGGATACGCAGTATTTT. Amino acids: CASRGGPLDTQYF.

This clonotype appeared a few times. The rearrangement joins TRBV12-3 or TRBV12-4 to TRBJ2-3, with 9 nucleotides matching TRBD2. CDR3 length: 17 amino acids. V shed 6 bases and J 1 base; nucleotides not matched to a gene: 11. CDR3 bases: TGTGCCAGCAGGCGAGGGACTTTAGCGGGAGGCACAGATACGCAGTATTTT. Protein product: CASRRGTLAGGTDTQYF.

This sequence joins TRBV27 and TRBJ2-7; TRBD2 might be the D (6 bases). With 2 bases removed from V and 3 bases from J, the gap between germline ends came to 14 bases. The CDR3 covers 15 residues. Germline lookup yields CDR1 MNHEY and CDR2 SMNVEV (reference sequence). The CDR3 sequence is CASSLTGGLFYEQYF. CDR3 nucleotides: TGTGCCAGCAGTTTAACCGGAGGGCTGTTCTACGAGCAGTACTTC.

The genes are TRBV21-1 and TRBJ2-1; the D call of TRBD2 is as the table states it, not checked on the DNA. TRBV21-1 is described as a pseudogene. The length of the CDR3 is 15 residues. CDR3 coding DNA: TGTGCCAGCGGAGGCAGGGCCTCTTGGGACAATGAGCAGTTCTTC. It is translated as CASGGRASWDNEQFF.

This clonotype has a handful of counts. V is TRBV20-1 and J is TRBJ2-5; D possibly corresponds to TRBD1 (5 bases). Germline CDR1 is DFQATT and CDR2 is SNEGSKA (reference sequence). This CDR3 spans 12 amino acids. Trimming removed 6 bases at V and 6 bases at J, with 14 bases between. The CDR3 bases are TGCAGTGCCCTGAGCCGACAGAAGACCCAGTACTTC. Translating gives CSALSRQKTQYF.

The chain links TRBV4-1 to TRBJ2-7; D call uncertain. Trimming stripped 10 bases from V and 1 base from J, with 14 bases between. The CDR3 has 13 residues. Per germline, CDR1 MGHRA and CDR2 YSYEKL. CDR3 in DNA: TGCGCCACCTCGGACCGCCTATCCTACGAGCAGTACTTC. Amino acids: CATSDRLSYEQYF.

V usage is TRBV5-1 and J usage is TRBJ2-7; TRBD2 matches at 10 bases. With 3 bases clipped from V and 6 bases from J, the junction kept 15 bases outside the gene matches. The germline CDR1 and CDR2 sequences are SGHRS and YFSETQ. This CDR3 is built from 17 residues. CDR3 coding DNA: TGCGCCAGCAGCTCCTCTAGCGGGAGTAAATTTGTGAGCGAGCAGTACTTC. It is translated as CASSSSSGSKFVSEQYF.

This clonotype was counted between two and nine times. This sequence joins TRBV7-9 and TRBJ1-2; 9 bases match TRBD1. This CDR3 has 14 residues. CDR1 and CDR2 from the germline V gene are SEHNR and FQNEAQ (reference sequence). V lost 3 bases, J lost 6 bases, and 5 bases stayed unmatched. CDR3: CASSFGQGWNGYTF. DNA for the CDR3: TGTGCCAGCAGCTTCGGACAGGGGTGGAATGGCTACACCTTC. Drawing the rest from reference TRBV7-9 and TRBJ1-2, the complete variable domain is DTGVSQNPRHKITKRGQNVTFRCDPISEHNRLYWYRQTLGQGPEFLTYFQNEAQLEKSRLLSDRFSAERPKGSFSTLEIQRTEQGDSAMYLCASSFGQGWNGYTFGSGTRLTVV.

In its sample, this clonotype was seen a few times. J is TRBJ2-1 and V is TRBV15, with 12 positions matching TRBD2. Trimming removed 5 bases from V and 7 bases from J; junction bases left unmatched: 9. From germline, CDR1 is LNHNV and CDR2 YYDKDF (reference sequence). The CDR3 loop spans 16 amino acids. The CDR3 is CATSAGWTSGTNEQFF. In DNA form, the CDR3 reads TGTGCCACCAGCGCAGGTTGGACTAGCGGGACGAATGAGCAGTTCTTC.